The clone carrying this T cell receptor beta chain was seen more than once but under ten times. The record originates from a study of T cell changes during pregnancy in multiple sclerosis. Produced via immunoSEQ multiplex PCR; TCRdb's table is partial and in-frame only. The sample shows fewer than 20,000 clones, 70% to 90% of them seen only once. The receptor comes from a female donor in good health, enrolled as a control in a pregnancy study. This specimen was CD8+ T cells from peripheral blood mononuclear cells, taken after pregnancy.

The CDR3 bases are TGTGCCAGCAGCCAAGAAACCGAGCGGGAGTTCTACGAGCAGTACTTC. Protein sequence: CASSQETEREFYEQYF. The V and J genes are TRBV4-2 and TRBJ2-7, with 8 bases lining up with TRBD2. With 0 bases clipped from V and 3 bases from J, the junction kept 7 bases outside the gene matches. The V gene's germline CDR1 is LGHNA and CDR2 YNFKEQ. The CDR3 has 16 residues.